The 9 T cell receptor beta chains given below trace back to one sample, sequenced in a study of T cells in Graves' hyperthyroidism and ophthalmopathy (dated by TCRdb to about 2019). Libraries were built with multiplex PCR. Instrument on record: Illumina HiSeq 2000. Amplification of TCR beta CDR3 regions was carried out from RNA transcripts. A first-round RT-PCR of the TCR CDR3 used the HTBI primer set with the Qiagen OneStep RT-PCR kit. Through fastp at Q25 and MiXCR, TCRdb rebuilt clones from the public reads, retaining in-frame beta chains. Rows are combined by CDR3 protein, so each entry shows the most common genes and DNA. This sample gives 300,000 to 450,000 distinct CDR3 sequences in total; around 15% of them show up just once. Together, the top ten hold 15% to 20% of the sample. The sequenced sample was blood. Receptors were obtained from a woman in her twenties or thirties with Graves' ophthalmopathy.

The sample holds many counts of this clonotype. The chain carries TRBV18 and TRBJ1-2; D gene uncertain. V lost 0 bases and J 3 bases, leaving 8 bases between the germline ends. Germline CDR1 KGHSH, CDR2 LQKENI. CDR3 length equals 14 residues. The CDR3 DNA sequence: TGTGCCAGCTCACCACCAGGCAGATACTATGGCTACACCTTC. Translation gives CASSPPGRYYGYTF.

V and J are TRBV5-8 and TRBJ2-7; D remains unclear. Trimming pared 0 bases from V and 0 bases from J, leaving 13 bases between. CDR3 size: 16 residues. Germline V CDR1 and CDR2: SGHTS, YDEGEE. CDR3 residues: CASSLGGAPNSYEQYF. CDR3 in DNA: TGTGCCAGCAGCTTGGGGGGTGCTCCTAACTCCTACGAGCAGTACTTC.

This clonotype was seen ten or more times. The chain has TRBV20-1 and TRBJ2-1; D possibly matches TRBD1 or TRBD2 (6 bases each). Germline V gene sequence: CDR1 DFQATT, CDR2 SNEGSKA (reference sequence). Trimming took off 3 bases at V and 8 bases at J, with 17 bases between the two ends. CDR3 length equals 14 residues. CDR3 nucleotide sequence: TGCAGTGCTAGTAGGGGGGCGGCGATATATGAGCAGTTCTTC. Translated, it gives CSASRGAAIYEQFF.

This clonotype has just a few counts. The CDR3 DNA follows: TGCAGTAACAGGGGATGTTTTCGTTCCAGCACCTTC. Amino acid sequence: CSNRGCFRSSTF. J is TRBJ1-2 and V is TRBV20-1, with TRBD1 identical over 7 bases. The CDR3 is made up of 12 amino acids. The V segment lost 8 bases and the J segment 13 bases; nucleotides outside the gene matches: 16. From germline, CDR1 is DFQATT and CDR2 SNEGSKA (reference sequence).

This rearrangement joins TRBV9 to TRBJ1-1, with D perhaps TRBD1 (5 bases). Germline CDR1 SGDLS, CDR2 YYNGEE. This CDR3 is 14 amino acids long. The V gene lost 0 bases and the J gene lost 3 bases, with 9 bases spanning the gap. The DNA for the CDR3 is TGTGCCAGCAGCGTAGGAACAGGCTACACTGAAGCTTTCTTT. Protein sequence: CASSVGTGYTEAFF. Based on the CDR3 plus reference TRBV9 and TRBJ1-1, the full variable domain is DSGVTQTPKHLITATGQRVTLRCSPRSGDLSVYWYQQSLDQGLQFLIQYYNGEERAKGNILERFSAQQFPDLHSELNLSSLELGDSALYFCASSVGTGYTEAFFGQGTRLTVV.

For this clonotype: Possible read error: a much larger clone is one base away. The chain joins TRBV30 to TRBJ1-2; possible D gene TRBD1, 5 bases. Germline V CDR1 and CDR2: GTSNPN, SVGIG (reference sequence). Trimming removed 0 bases at V and 14 bases at J, with 19 bases between. The CDR3 loop spans 13 amino acids. The CDR3 loop is CAWSVAVRESETF. In DNA, the CDR3 is TGTGCCTGGAGTGTAGCGGTCAGGGAATCGGAGACCTTC.

The sample holds many counts of this clonotype. Its ends do not fully match the called genes, so a read error is possible. This rearrangement joins TRBV5-1 to TRBJ2-5; D gene unclear. CDR1 and CDR2 (germline): SGHRS, YFSETQ. CDR3 length equals 12 residues. The CDR3 here is CASSLVGETQYF. The CDR3 DNA sequence: TGTGCCAGCAGCTTAGTCGGGGAGACCCAGTACTTC.

The chain recombines TRBV9 with TRBJ2-1; 12 bases are shared with TRBD2. The CDR3 extends over 17 amino acids. The V and J ends lost 0 bases and 4 bases, in that order; junction bases with no gene match: 5. Germline V gene sequence: CDR1 SGDLS, CDR2 YYNGEE. In DNA, the CDR3 is TGTGCCAGCAGCGTAGAGCTAGCGGGGGGGGGTTACAATGAGCAGTTCTTC. This codes for CASSVELAGGGYNEQFF.

This chain joins TRBV19 and TRBJ1-5; D unresolved. This CDR3 comprises 15 residues. Germline V gene data show CDR1 as LNHDA and CDR2 as SQIVND (reference sequence). V was shortened by 7 bases and J by 6 bases, with 19 bases between the two germline ends. The CDR3: CASNPSPDTFQPQHF. The CDR3 nucleotides are TGTGCCAGTAACCCCTCGCCCGACACTTTTCAGCCCCAGCATTTT.